The present T cell receptor (beta chain) was sequenced within a study of molecular identifiers for immune sequencing clone quantification. Germline V gene sequence: CDR1 GTSNPN, CDR2 SVGIG (reference sequence). This CDR3 region has 14 residues. Concerning this clonotype itself: This sequence may be a read error, since a much larger clone differs from it by one base.

The authors built bulk TCR libraries by previously described methods with listed TCR primers. One entry per CDR3 protein, called by TCRdb with MiXCR from the PCR reads. The sample lists around 470,000 distinct CDR3 sequences; 25% were seen once. This TCR came from a human donor in good health. Some libraries in this study had Jurkat cell RNA spiked in. The chain couples TRBV30 to TRBJ1-1; D gene uncertain. The sequenced sample consisted of naive CD8+ T cells from blood, with Jurkat cell RNA spiked in. This sample's subset: FACS-sorted CD8+CD4-CCR7+CD45RA+ naive T cells. CDR3 sequence: CAREPGPRGTGAFF. Here the CDR3 DNA reads TGTGCCCGAGAACCGGGTCCAAGAGGCACTGGAGCTTTCTTT.